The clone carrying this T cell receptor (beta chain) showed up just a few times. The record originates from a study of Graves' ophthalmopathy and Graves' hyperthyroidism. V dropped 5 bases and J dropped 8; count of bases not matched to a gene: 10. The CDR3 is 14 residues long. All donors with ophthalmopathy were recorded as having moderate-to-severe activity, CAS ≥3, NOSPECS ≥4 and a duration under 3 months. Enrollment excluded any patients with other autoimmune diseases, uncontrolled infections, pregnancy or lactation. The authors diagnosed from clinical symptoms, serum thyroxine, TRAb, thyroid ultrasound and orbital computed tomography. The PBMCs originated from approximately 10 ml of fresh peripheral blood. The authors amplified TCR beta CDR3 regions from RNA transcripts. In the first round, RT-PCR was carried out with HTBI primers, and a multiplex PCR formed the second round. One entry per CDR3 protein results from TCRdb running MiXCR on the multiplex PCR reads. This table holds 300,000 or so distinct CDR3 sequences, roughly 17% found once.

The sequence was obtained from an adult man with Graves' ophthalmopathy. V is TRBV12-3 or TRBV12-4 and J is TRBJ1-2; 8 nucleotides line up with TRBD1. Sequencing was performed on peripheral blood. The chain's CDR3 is CASSTPGTGKGYTF. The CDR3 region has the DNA TGTGCCAGCAGTACCCCTGGGACAGGCAAAGGCTACACCTTC.